This TCR beta chain came from a study of T cells expressing NK-cell markers. On the study more broadly: The TCR beta repertoires were obtained from sorted CD3+CD56+NKG2C+, CD3+CD56+NKG2C- and CD3+CD56-NKG2C+ T cells. Whole-study findings and limits: Once again these clonotypes came out on top in the CD3+CD56-NKG2C+ fraction of four donors. Certain NKG2C+ T cell clones were expanded, and their HCMV specificity remained unclear.

Turning to this clonotype: Its target is unknown.

5'RACE template switching with UMIs produced the TCR beta cDNA. TCRdb reprocessed the 5' RACE reads and stores each CDR3 protein as one record, lacking DNA. This sample's clone table lists around 280,000 distinct CDR3 sequences. Per the germline V gene, CDR1 is LNHDA and CDR2 is SQIVND (reference sequence). This CDR3 is 14 amino acids long. The TCR originated in a man younger than 35 in good health. The V and J genes are TRBV19 and TRBJ1-2; there is no DNA to check the TCRdb D call of TRBD1. What was sequenced was blood T cells: a sorted CD56 or NKG2C T cell subset, CD4+ or CD8+ T cells, or bulk PBMC T cells (not recorded which). Here the CDR3 reads CASIGARRYYGYTF.